This T cell receptor beta chain was sequenced in a study of shared clonotypes between healthy human individuals (dated by TCRdb to the early 2020s). At the level of the whole study: A couple of women and three men aged 18 to 49 years were included in the cohort. Different laboratories and diverse techniques were used to prepare libraries and sequence TCR repertoires, to increase sequencing depth and limit assay-specific biases. Leukapheresis yielded between about 0.94 and 8.9 billion PBMCs per donor. To estimate repertoire size and how much clonotype sharing occurs between individuals, the study deeply sequenced the blood TCR repertoires of several healthy adults. For each donor, three plates each were used for CD4 naive and CD4 memory, two plates were used for CD8 naive, and one plate was used for CD8 memory. The research as a whole found: Naive subsets generally had larger estimated clonotype richness than memory subsets did. The small number of donors limited the genetic and exposure-history diversity represented. Compared with non-shared clonotypes, clonotypes shared by all four sorted-subset donors had higher generation probabilities. Rarefaction of sorted-subset datasets indicated incomplete sequencing despite the large sequencing depth. Across several donors, about 5.2% of naive CD4, 3% to 4% of naive CD8, about 2.3% of memory CD4, and roughly 0.41% of memory CD8 clonotypes were shared. Pairwise subsampling led to the expectation that sequencing depth would affect the degree of clonotype sharing among donors. Sampling was restricted to blood, and TCR repertoires in tissue are likely to differ from TCR repertoires in blood.

Using the deep immunoSEQ assay, TCR CDR3 regions were amplified from genomic DNA by multiplex PCR. Extracted genomic DNA from each cell subset was spread evenly across all wells of several immunoSEQ 96-well plates, with each plate serving as a replicate. For sorted subsets, around 200 ng genomic DNA, equal to 25,000 to 35,000 T cell genomes, was loaded into each replicate PCR. Purified libraries were quantified with a Qubit 3.0 fluorometer, sized on a Bioanalyzer 2100, and re-quantified with the KAPA Library Quantification kit. Each immunoSEQ 96-well plate was sequenced on its own single-read 150-cycle Illumina NextSeq 550 flow cell. As for how the authors treated the data: The immunoSEQ output contained only junctional sequences without quality scores, so filtering could not match that applied to full-length reads. To assign V/J genes and CDR3, sequences were annotated using PyIR, a Python wrapper for IgBLAST v1.9, with IMGT germline references. Reads were filtered out if the reads had weak V/J assignments (E-value above 1e-6), no CDR3, stop codons, out-of-frame junctions, or ambiguous translated residues. V3J clonotypes were defined by identical inferred V gene, J gene, and CDR3 amino acid sequence. Percentage overlap between repertoires was calculated by dividing the number of shared unique clonotypes by the size of the smaller repertoire. Three approaches were used to assess repertoire richness: RTK rarefaction, the Chao1 estimator, and Recon v2.1 estimates of unobserved clonotypes. For all TCRbeta clonotypes obtained by the gDNA method from a handful of donors, generation probabilities were computed with OLGA. TCRdb took this table from immuneACCESS and kept in-frame rearrangements with V and J called. Such tables lack part of the clones; where checked against another copy, unresolved V genes explain under half of the gap, and the rest is unexplained. V, J and clone size reflect that table, while D and trimming were determined from the DNA. The sample yields roughly 2.1 million clones; around 93% were counted once. The ten largest clones add up to roughly 1.7% of the sample.

CD8 naive samples were CD45RO-negative cells positively selected for CCR7, giving a CD45RA+CCR7+ population that excluded TemRA cells. Healthy HIV-negative adults with no recently reported acute infections or vaccinations were included as donors. Every donor was a Caucasian adult living in Nashville, Tennessee, USA. After blood collection by leukapheresis, PBMCs were isolated using Ficoll-Histopaque density gradient centrifugation and then cryopreserved in the vapor phase of liquid nitrogen. Purity and quantity of every magnetically sorted T cell population were checked by analytical flow cytometry. Genomic DNA was isolated from every sorted fraction and measured by UV absorbance on a Nanodrop 2000c. Trimming takes 5 bases off V and 4 bases off J; junction bases not matched to a gene: 8. The CDR3 contains 15 residues, cysteine and phenylalanine counted. The only DNA kept is the CDR3, 45 bases in frame from the first base. CDR1 and CDR2, looked up from the germline V gene, are MGHRA and YSYEKL.

This clone appeared a single time. Its antigen specificity is not known. No per-base quality is available; no much larger clone lies one base away. The sample consisted of naive CD8+ T cells from PBMCs. The cell subset or site tag for this specimen amounts to: CD45RA+CCR7+. The TCR originated in a man aged 18-30 years in good health. Some clones in this sample may be carry-over from other donors' samples. In this chain, TRBV4-1 is recombined with TRBJ2-3, with 8 bases matching TRBD2. DNA sequence: TGCGCCAGCAGCATAATAGCGGGACCGGCAGATACGCAGTATTTT. Its protein product is CASSIIAGPADTQYF.